The present entry profiles one TCR beta chain with its context. Its target is not known. This specimen belongs to a study of CD8 T cells in Susac syndrome. Overall study results and limits: As acknowledged by the study, its TCR sequencing and HLA analysis included a relatively small number of individuals.

The CDR3 has 16 amino acids. J lost 2 bases, V lost 3 bases, and 8 bases had no gene match. Germline assignment: CDR1 SGHNT and CDR2 YYREEE (reference sequence). Controls matched for age and sex were healthy donors. After extraction with the RNeasy kit, roughly 0.45 to 1 ug of the RNA was reverse transcribed using random hexamers. Multiplex PCR with immunoSEQ amplified the TCR beta CDR3 across 54 Vbeta and 13 Jbeta. TCRdb fed the immunoSEQ multiplex PCR reads into MiXCR, producing one record per CDR3 protein. The sample shows about 200,000 distinct CDR3 sequences, around 95% of them seen only once. The receptor was isolated from a human donor in good health. What was sequenced was CD4+ T cells from PBMCs. The chain joins TRBV5-4 to TRBJ2-1, with 7 bases identical to TRBD2. CDR3 DNA: TGTGCCAGCAGCTGGGGGGAGCGGGATCCCTACAATGAGCAGTTCTTC. Its translation is CASSWGERDPYNEQFF.